These 4 T cell receptor beta chains came from one sample sequenced in a study of T cells in tumors after PD-1 blockade. Sequenced by immunoSEQ multiplex PCR; TCRdb stores in-frame clones only, minus some. The table records about 63,000 clones, around 67% of them present only once. The sequences come from PBMCs, collected after anti-PD-1 treatment. The origin of the receptors is a human donor with basal cell carcinoma.

The chain joins TRBV27 to TRBJ1-6; D uncertain. Germline V gene lookup returns CDR1 MNHEY and CDR2 SMNVEV (reference sequence). The CDR3 has 14 amino acids. Trimming shortened V by 3 bases and J by 3 bases, and 6 bases separated the two germline ends. CDR3 nucleotides: TGTGCCAGCAGTTTCCCAATCTATAATTCACCCCTCCACTTT. Its protein product is CASSFPIYNSPLHF.

This chain uses TRBV13 with TRBJ2-7; TRBD2 might be the D (5 bases). This CDR3 is built from 14 residues. V lost 4 bases, J lost 1 base, and 11 bases lay in between. CDR1 is PRHDT, CDR2 FYEKMQ, per germline (reference sequence). CDR3 residues: CASSSGSSSYEQYF. Written as DNA, the CDR3 is TGTGCCAGCAGCTCGGGGTCTTCATCCTACGAGCAGTACTTC.

In DNA, the CDR3 is TGTGCCAGCAGCTTGGGCGTGAGGGGGGGGACAGATACGCAGTATTTT. This sequence encodes CASSLGVRGGTDTQYF. This chain joins TRBV5-4 and TRBJ2-3, with D maybe TRBD2 (7 bases). CDR1 is SGHNT and CDR2 is YYREEE in the germline V gene (reference sequence). This CDR3 spans 16 amino acids. Trimming left V 0 bases short and J 3 bases short, with 14 bases between.

V usage is TRBV19 and J usage is TRBJ1-5; 8 nucleotides align to TRBD1. This CDR3 comprises 16 residues. Germline CDR1 is LNHDA and CDR2 is SQIVND (reference sequence). The junction had 6 bases not matched to a gene; V was cut back by 4 bases and J by 1 base. CDR3 DNA sequence: TGTGCCAGTAGTACTGGACAGGGCCTAAGCAATCAGCCCCAGCATTTT. Encoded protein: CASSTGQGLSNQPQHF.